What follows are 30 T cell receptor beta chains derived from one specimen sequenced in a study of shared clonotypes between healthy human individuals. The protocol was immunoSEQ multiplex PCR, while the TCRdb copy is restricted to in-frame clones and leaves out a portion. The sample has about 2,100,000 clones, more than 85% seen once. Naive CD8 cells comprised CD45RO-negative, CCR7-positively selected cells, excluding terminally differentiated effector memory CD45RA+ cells. The source material was naive CD8+ T cells from PBMCs. Source of these receptors: a man between 18 and 35 years old in good health. Some clones in this sample may be carry-over from other donors' samples.

The chain uses TRBV11-2 and TRBJ2-7; the D gene could be TRBD1 or TRBD2 (6 bases each). Trimming removed 0 bases from V and 3 bases from J, with 12 bases in between. Germline CDR1 reads SGHAT; CDR2 reads FQNNGV. CDR3 length: 15 residues. The CDR3 region is CASSLEGGWGYEQYF. The CDR3 DNA follows: TGTGCCAGCAGCTTAGAGGGGGGCTGGGGCTACGAGCAGTACTTC.

Points on this clone: This may arise from a read error, as a much more abundant clone is one base away. The rearrangement uses TRBV13 and TRBJ2-7; D tentatively fits TRBD1 or TRBD2 (6 bases each). Germline CDR1 is PRHDT and CDR2 is FYEKMQ (reference sequence). V dropped 1 base and J dropped 3 bases, with 7 bases sitting between them. CDR3 length equals 13 residues. CDR3 in DNA: TGTGCCAGCAGCTTAGAGGGGGGCTACGAGCAGTACTTC. Amino acids: CASSLEGGYEQYF.

This clone has only one observation. In nucleotides, the CDR3 is TGTGCCAGAAACCGAACCGTCGCGAGGGACAGATCCTCCTACGAGCAGTACTTC. Translating it yields CARNRTVARDRSSYEQYF. The J gene is TRBJ2-7, the V gene TRBV6-4, with 7 bases that match TRBD1. CDR1 is MRHNA and CDR2 is SNTAGT in the germline V gene. Trimming cost V 9 bases and J 0 bases; bases outside gene matches: 20. This CDR3 comprises 18 residues.

Regarding this clone: This specimen includes other DNA sequences encoding the same CDR3. This sequence joins TRBV6-5 and TRBJ2-1; the D is unclear. Germline V gives CDR1 MNHEY, CDR2 SVGAGI. V was cut by 3 bases and J by 0 bases, with 6 bases left in between. The CDR3 length is 14 residues. The CDR3 DNA sequence: TGTGCCAGCAGTTATGGCTCCTCCTACAATGAGCAGTTCTTC. Translated, it gives CASSYGSSYNEQFF.

The J gene is TRBJ2-7, the V gene TRBV7-9, with TRBD2 matching 7 bases. CDR1 is SEHNR and CDR2 is FQNEAQ in the germline V gene (reference sequence). J gave up 1 base and V 2 bases, and 11 bases lay outside the gene matches. CDR3 length: 17 amino acids. The CDR3 sequence is CASSLWFGLAVSYEQYF. CDR3 nucleotide sequence: TGTGCCAGCAGCTTATGGTTTGGGCTAGCGGTTTCCTACGAGCAGTACTTC.

The rearrangement links TRBV28 to TRBJ2-7; 7 nucleotides match TRBD2. J gave up 5 bases and V 3 bases, and 4 bases lay outside the gene matches. CDR1 and CDR2 from the germline V gene are MDHEN and SYDVKM. The CDR3 covers 13 residues. CDR3 bases: TGTGCCAGCAGTTTGACTAGCCGCCACGAGCAGTACTTC. It encodes CASSLTSRHEQYF.

This chain uses TRBV5-1 with TRBJ2-7; D ambiguous. The germline gives CDR1 SGHRS, CDR2 YFSETQ. CDR3 size: 16 residues. Between the trimmed V and J ends, which lost 4 bases and 2 bases, there was a span of 19 bases. The CDR3 sequence: CASSPDLAAVTYEQYF. CDR3 nucleotide sequence: TGCGCCAGCAGCCCCGACCTGGCCGCCGTGACCTACGAGCAGTACTTC. Full variable domain (remainder filled in from reference TRBV5-1 and TRBJ2-7): KAGVTQTPRYLIKTRGQQVTLSCSPISGHRSVSWYQQTPGQGLQFLFEYFSETQRNKGNFPGRFSGRQFSNSRSEMNVSTLELGDSALYLCASSPDLAAVTYEQYFGPGTRLTVT.

The chain has TRBV19 and TRBJ2-7; D gene uncertain. The CDR3 contains 12 residues. Deletions cut 4 bases from V and 4 bases from J, with 8 bases between. Germline loops: CDR1 LNHDA, CDR2 SQIVND (reference sequence). In DNA, the CDR3 is TGTGCCAGTAGTAATAATCCTTACGAGCAGTACTTC. The encoded protein is CASSNNPYEQYF.

This chain links TRBV12-2 with TRBJ2-3; the D call TRBD1 from the table was never checked on the DNA. TRBV12-2 is noted as a pseudogene. CDR3 size: 16 residues. The CDR3 reads CASRSPDRERTDTQYF. CDR3 sequence (DNA): TGTGCAAGTCGCTCGCCCGACAGGGAGCGTACAGATACGCAGTATTTT.

In nucleotides, the CDR3 is TGTGCCAGCAGCTCCCTCTCGTTAACTAGCGGGACTAACACCGGGGAGCTGTTTTTT. This sequence encodes CASSSLSLTSGTNTGELFF. The chain joins TRBV7-9 to TRBJ2-2, with 10 bases that match TRBD2. CDR3 length: 19 residues. The germline gives CDR1 SEHNR, CDR2 FQNEAQ (reference sequence). J lost 2 bases, V lost 4 bases, and 13 bases had no gene match.

The rearrangement joins TRBV10-3 to TRBJ2-7; D possibly corresponds to TRBD1 (6 bases). The CDR3 extends over 13 amino acids. Looked up from germline, CDR1 is ENHRY and CDR2 is SYGVKD. V was trimmed by 8 bases and J by 5 bases, leaving 16 bases between them. CDR3 in DNA: TGTGCCATCGGGGTGGACAGAGTCCACGAGCAGTACTTC. Residues: CAIGVDRVHEQYF.

This rearrangement joins TRBV27 to TRBJ2-3; D not resolved. The CDR3 extends over 16 amino acids. V was pared by 5 bases and J by 2 bases, with 17 bases between. Germline CDR1 is MNHEY and CDR2 is SMNVEV (reference sequence). The CDR3 spells CASSLGSGAYTDTQYF. The CDR3 nucleotides are TGTGCCAGCAGTCTGGGGTCCGGCGCTTACACAGATACGCAGTATTTT.

This chain joins TRBV7-9 and TRBJ2-1, with 10 bases identical to TRBD2. The germline V gene encodes CDR1 SEHNR and CDR2 FQNEAQ (reference sequence). V lost 5 bases, J lost 6 bases, and 7 bases stayed unmatched. CDR3 size: 15 residues. The CDR3, as DNA: TGTGCCAGCAGCACATCTAGCGGGAGTCCCAATGAGCAGTTCTTC. Protein sequence: CASSTSSGSPNEQFF.

The rearrangement links TRBV30 to TRBJ2-3; D is ambiguous. The CDR3 covers 15 residues. CDR1 is GTSNPN, CDR2 SVGIG, per germline (reference sequence). The ends were cut back, 2 bases at V and 0 bases at J, with 12 bases in the middle. CDR3 protein: CAWSSQPASTDTQYF. The CDR3 DNA follows: TGTGCCTGGAGTTCCCAACCAGCGAGCACAGATACGCAGTATTTT. The full variable domain, in which reference TRBV30 and TRBJ2-3 provide the parts outside the CDR3, is SQTIHQWPATLVQPVGSPLSLECTVEGTSNPNLYWYRQAAGRGLQLLFYSVGIGQISSEVPQNLSASRPQDRQFILSSKKLLLSDSGFYLCAWSSQPASTDTQYFGPGTRLTVL.

The chain employs TRBV4-1 and TRBJ2-7; the match to TRBD2 covers 10 bases. V lost 0 bases to trimming and J lost 3 bases; unmatched junction nucleotides: 8. This CDR3 contains 17 residues. Germline CDR1 and CDR2: MGHRA and YSYEKL. DNA for the CDR3: TGCGCCAGCAGCCAAGAACTCCCGTCTAGCGGGAGCTACGAGCAGTACTTC. Translated, it gives CASSQELPSSGSYEQYF.

The rearrangement links TRBV27 to TRBJ2-1; no clear D. The CDR3 contains 16 residues. Trimming cost V 0 bases and J 4 bases, with 13 bases left between them. Germline CDR1 reads MNHEY; CDR2 reads SMNVEV (reference sequence). For the CDR3, the DNA is TGTGCCAGCAGTTTATCGGTCCGGGCAGGATACAATGAGCAGTTCTTC. Its protein is CASSLSVRAGYNEQFF.

This clone appeared a single time. This chain connects TRBV27 to TRBJ2-1; a weak D match, TRBD2 (6 bases). Trimming removed 5 bases at V and 6 bases at J, with 14 bases between. The V gene's germline CDR1 is MNHEY and CDR2 SMNVEV (reference sequence). CDR3 length: 14 residues. CDR3 coding DNA: TGTGCCAGCAGTCCCCGGGACTCAGGCAATGAGCAGTTCTTC. This sequence encodes CASSPRDSGNEQFF.

V and J are TRBV9 and TRBJ1-2; D gene unclear. Germline V CDR1 and CDR2: SGDLS, YYNGEE. The V gene lost 6 bases and the J gene lost 4 bases, with 16 bases spanning the gap. This CDR3 is 14 amino acids long. In nucleotides, the CDR3 is TGTGCCAGCACCACTATAGGCAACGGCTATGGCTACACCTTC. Translated, it gives CASTTIGNGYGYTF.

The chain combines TRBV6-1 with TRBJ1-2, with D perhaps TRBD1 (5 bases). The CDR3 runs 13 residues. Deletions cut 4 bases from V and 4 bases from J, with 10 bases between. Germline values: CDR1 MNHNS, CDR2 SASEGT. CDR3 DNA sequence: TGTGCCAGCAGTGCCGGGGGGGGCTATGGCTACACCTTC. The encoded protein is CASSAGGGYGYTF.

The rearrangement links TRBV29-1 to TRBJ1-1; D unresolved. Trimming took 2 bases from V and 0 from J, leaving 13 bases between them. This CDR3 comprises 15 residues. The V gene's germline CDR1 is SQVTM and CDR2 ANQGSEA. Here the CDR3 reads CSVEMRGPLNTEAFF. As DNA, the CDR3 is TGCAGCGTTGAAATGAGAGGACCCCTGAACACTGAAGCTTTCTTT.

The chain has TRBV27 and TRBJ2-6; possibly TRBD1 for D (6 bases). The germline V and J ends were trimmed by 5 bases and 1 base, with 9 bases remaining between them. CDR1 MNHEY and CDR2 SMNVEV come from the germline V gene (reference sequence). There are 15 residues in the CDR3. The CDR3 region is CASSNRASGANVLTF. CDR3 in DNA: TGTGCCAGCAGTAACAGGGCGTCTGGGGCCAACGTCCTGACTTTC.

This clone came up once. CDR3 sequence: CASSLEWASSGDTQYF. The CDR3, as DNA: TGTGCCAGCAGCTTAGAATGGGCTAGCTCTGGGGATACGCAGTATTTT. This chain links TRBV7-9 with TRBJ2-3; perhaps TRBD2 as D (5 bases). V was trimmed by 1 base and J by 6 bases, leaving 17 bases between them. Germline-derived CDR1 and CDR2 are SEHNR and FQNEAQ (reference sequence). The CDR3 loop spans 16 amino acids.

The chain joins TRBV5-4 to TRBJ1-1; 7 bases agree with TRBD1. Germline CDR1 and CDR2: SGHNT and YYREEE (reference sequence). V trimming: 4 bases; J trimming: 3 bases; junction bases outside the gene matches: 6. The CDR3 consists of 14 residues. This CDR3 reads CASSPDRIYTEAFF. CDR3 bases: TGTGCCAGCAGCCCGGACAGGATATACACTGAAGCTTTCTTT.

The CDR3 DNA follows: TGTGCCAGCAGGACAAGCTGGACAGGGGCTACCTACGAGCAGTACTTC. Protein product: CASRTSWTGATYEQYF. The chain combines TRBV7-2 with TRBJ2-7; 9 bases are a match to TRBD1. The germline V gene encodes CDR1 SGHTA and CDR2 FQGNSA. J lost 2 bases, V lost 6 bases, and 11 bases had no gene match. CDR3 length equals 16 residues. Filled out from reference TRBV7-2 and TRBJ2-7, the complete variable domain reads GAGVSQSPSNKVTEKGKDVELRCDPISGHTALYWYRQSLGQGLEFLIYFQGNSAPDKSGLPSDRFSAERTGGSVSTLTIQRTQQEDSAVYLCASRTSWTGATYEQYFGPGTRLTVT.

The chain combines TRBV7-9 with TRBJ2-7; D is undetermined. V shed 2 bases and J shed 2 bases, with 16 bases lying between them. Per germline, CDR1 SEHNR and CDR2 FQNEAQ (reference sequence). This CDR3 is 16 amino acids long. CDR3 in DNA: TGTGCCAGCAGCTTATCCATGTGGGATAGGGCCTACGAGCAGTACTTC. This encodes CASSLSMWDRAYEQYF.

The genes are TRBV7-2 and TRBJ2-7; D gene ambiguous. The germline CDR1 and CDR2 sequences are SGHTA and FQGNSA. CDR3 length: 12 amino acids. V was clipped by 8 bases and J by 2 bases, with 10 bases between them. The CDR3 coding sequence is TGTGCCAGCGCGTCATCTACCTACGAGCAGTACTTC. Its translation is CASASSTYEQYF.

The chain links TRBV7-8 to TRBJ2-2; D gene unclear. Trimming shortened V by 3 bases and J by 6 bases, and 11 bases separated the two germline ends. The germline CDR1 and CDR2 sequences are SGHVS and FQNEAQ. This CDR3 contains 14 residues. CDR3 nucleotides: TGTGCCAGCAGCTTCGATTTTGGGGCCGGGGAGCTGTTTTTT. Translating it yields CASSFDFGAGELFF.

Here the CDR3 reads CASSIESLYPLLSTDTQYF. CDR3 DNA sequence: TGTGCCAGTAGTATAGAAAGCTTGTATCCACTCCTAAGCACAGATACGCAGTATTTT. V is TRBV19 and J is TRBJ2-3, with D hard to call. Germline V lookup: CDR1 LNHDA, CDR2 SQIVND (reference sequence). CDR3 size: 19 residues. V lost 0 bases and J 0 bases, leaving 19 bases between the germline ends.

V gene TRBV7-9 combines with J gene TRBJ1-1; 9 positions agree with TRBD1. Germline CDR1 reads SEHNR; CDR2 reads FQNEAQ (reference sequence). The CDR3 loop spans 15 amino acids. The junction had 12 bases not matched to a gene; V was cut back by 2 bases and J by 11 bases. The CDR3 DNA follows: TGTGCCAGCAGCTTAAGTCTCCTTCGGGACAGGGAGGCTTTCTTT. This sequence encodes CASSLSLLRDREAFF. The whole variable domain, remainder taken from reference TRBV7-9 and TRBJ1-1, is DTGVSQNPRHKITKRGQNVTFRCDPISEHNRLYWYRQTLGQGPEFLTYFQNEAQLEKSRLLSDRFSAERPKGSFSTLEIQRTEQGDSAMYLCASSLSLLRDREAFFGQGTRLTVV.

The chain joins TRBV5-3 to TRBJ2-7; possibly TRBD2 for D (6 bases). TRBV5-3 is annotated as an ORF whose role is uncertain. The CDR3 has 23 residues. V lost 0 bases, J lost 9 bases, and 43 bases lay in between. CDR3 sequence reads: CARSLGYCKFGGGPEPLAMVQYF. CDR3 DNA sequence: TGTGCCAGAAGCTTGGGCTACTGCAAGTTTGGAGGAGGGCCTGAACCACTGGCGATGGTGCAGTACTTC.